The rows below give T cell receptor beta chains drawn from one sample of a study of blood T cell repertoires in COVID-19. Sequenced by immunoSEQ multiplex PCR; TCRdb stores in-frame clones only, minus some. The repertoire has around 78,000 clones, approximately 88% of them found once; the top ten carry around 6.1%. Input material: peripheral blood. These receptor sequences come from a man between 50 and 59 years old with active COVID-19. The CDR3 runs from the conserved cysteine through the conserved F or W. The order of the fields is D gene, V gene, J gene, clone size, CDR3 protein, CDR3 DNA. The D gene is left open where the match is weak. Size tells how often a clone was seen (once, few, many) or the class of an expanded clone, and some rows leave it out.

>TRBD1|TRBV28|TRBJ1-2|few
CASSLSLTGDGYTF
TGTGCCAGCAGTTTAAGTCTGACAGGGGATGGCTACACCTTC
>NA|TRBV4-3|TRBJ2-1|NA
CASSQVGLNEQFF
TGCGCCAGCAGCCAAGTGGGGCTGAATGAGCAGTTCTTC
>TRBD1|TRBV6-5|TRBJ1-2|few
CASSPGTGSNYGYTF
TGTGCCAGCAGTCCCGGGACAGGGTCTAACTATGGCTACACCTTC
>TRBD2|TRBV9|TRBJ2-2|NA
CASSPWTSGSSGELFF
TGTGCCAGCAGCCCATGGACTAGCGGGAGCTCCGGGGAGCTGTTTTTT
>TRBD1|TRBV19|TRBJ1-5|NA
CASSPRDRGISGNQPQHF
TGTGCCAGTAGCCCGAGGGACAGGGGAATCTCCGGCAATCAGCCCCAGCATTTT
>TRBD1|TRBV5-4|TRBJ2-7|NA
CASSAAEQGATYEQYF
TGTGCCAGCAGCGCGGCCGAACAGGGGGCCACCTACGAGCAGTACTTC
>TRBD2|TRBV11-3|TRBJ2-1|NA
CASSLTGLAGGLPRGNEQFF
TGTGCCAGCAGCCTGACTGGACTAGCGGGAGGCCTACCCAGGGGAAATGAGCAGTTCTTC
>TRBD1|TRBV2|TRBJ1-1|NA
CASSVDWGTGGLNTEAFF
TGTGCCAGCAGTGTAGATTGGGGGACAGGGGGCCTGAACACTGAAGCTTTCTTT
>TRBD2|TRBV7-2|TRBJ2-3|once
CASSSRLAGGSDTQYF
TGTGCCAGCTCTTCTAGACTAGCGGGGGGATCAGATACGCAGTATTTT
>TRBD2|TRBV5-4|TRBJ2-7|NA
CASSSPTSGGLPYEQYF
TGTGCCAGCAGCTCGCCCACTAGCGGGGGTCTCCCCTACGAGCAGTACTTC
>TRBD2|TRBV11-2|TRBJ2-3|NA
CASSQTGGPTDTQYF
TGTGCCAGCAGCCAAACGGGGGGTCCCACAGATACGCAGTATTTT
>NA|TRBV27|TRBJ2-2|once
CASTSGSGNTGELFF
TGTGCCAGCACCTCGGGCAGCGGGAACACCGGGGAGCTGTTTTTT
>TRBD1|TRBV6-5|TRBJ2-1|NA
CASRTDRGRNNEQFF
TGTGCCAGCAGGACGGACAGGGGACGCAACAATGAGCAGTTCTTC
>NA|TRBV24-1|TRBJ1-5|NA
CATSDFGRVVSWSNQPQHF
TGTGCCACCAGTGATTTCGGCAGGGTCGTATCTTGGAGCAATCAGCCCCAGCATTTT
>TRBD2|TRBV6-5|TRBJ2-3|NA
CASSYSTSGGGDTQYF
TGTGCCAGCAGTTACTCGACTAGCGGGGGAGGCGATACGCAGTATTTT
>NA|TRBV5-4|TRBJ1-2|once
CASRPGGGEDYGYTF
TGTGCCAGCAGGCCGGGGGGAGGGGAAGACTATGGCTACACCTTC
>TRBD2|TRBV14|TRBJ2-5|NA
CASSLDRPSGLGETQYF
TGTGCCAGCAGCCTGGATCGACCTAGCGGCCTCGGGGAGACCCAGTACTTC
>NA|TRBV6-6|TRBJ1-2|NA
CASRGYYGYTF
TGTGCCAGCCGCGGATACTATGGCTACACCTTC
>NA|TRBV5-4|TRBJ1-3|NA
CASSTLDNSGNTIYF
TGTGCCAGCAGCACCTTGGACAACTCTGGAAACACCATATATTTT
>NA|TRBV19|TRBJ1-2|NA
CASSTTPGGNYGYTF
TGTGCCAGTAGTACAACCCCCGGAGGGAACTATGGCTACACCTTC
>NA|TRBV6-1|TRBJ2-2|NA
CASSGQGLPGTGELFF
TGTGCCAGCAGTGGGCAGGGTCTACCCGGCACCGGGGAGCTGTTTTTT
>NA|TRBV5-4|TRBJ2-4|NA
CASSFGQGGKAKNIQYF
TGTGCCAGCAGCTTTGGTCAGGGGGGAAAAGCCAAAAACATTCAGTACTTC
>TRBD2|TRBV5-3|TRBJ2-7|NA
CARSLAGLAGGHEQYF
TGTGCCAGAAGCTTGGCAGGACTAGCGGGGGGCCACGAGCAGTACTTC